A single sample gave rise to the 31 T cell receptor beta chains below, sequenced in a study of T cell repertoires in ileal Crohn's disease. Stated time point: proximal margin of the surgical specimen (macroscopically non-inflamed). The method was immunoSEQ multiplex PCR; TCRdb's version includes in-frame clones alone and lacks a portion of them. The data show about 150 clones, 80% to 90% seen once. Specimen: ileal tissue. These receptors were taken from an adult with Crohn's disease.

The rearrangement links TRBV16 to TRBJ2-3; TRBD1 matches 8 bases. J gave up 3 bases and V 3 bases, and 8 bases lay outside the gene matches. The CDR3 is made up of 16 amino acids. The germline V gene has CDR1 KGHSY and CDR2 FQNENV. The CDR3 loop reads CASSHPGGAGTDTQYF. CDR3 coding DNA: TGTGCCAGCAGCCATCCAGGGGGCGCAGGAACAGATACGCAGTATTTT.

This sequence joins TRBV29-1 and TRBJ1-1; TRBD1 is a possible D gene (6 bases). CDR1 and CDR2 from the germline V gene are SQVTM and ANQGSEA. Trimming left V 3 bases short and J 9 bases short, with 14 bases between. The CDR3 has 12 amino acids. This chain's CDR3 is CSVEATGEKAFF. The CDR3 nucleotides read TGCAGCGTTGAGGCGACAGGCGAGAAAGCTTTCTTT.

The gene calls are TRBV15 and TRBJ1-1; D may be TRBD1 (5 bases). The germline CDR1 and CDR2 sequences are LNHNV and YYDKDF (reference sequence). This CDR3 is 14 amino acids long. V was shortened by 3 bases and J by 8 bases, with 16 bases between the two germline ends. The CDR3 spells CATSRSAGTLEAFF. In DNA, the CDR3 is TGTGCCACCAGCAGGTCAGCAGGGACCCTAGAAGCTTTCTTT.

This rearrangement joins TRBV7-8 to TRBJ2-5, with TRBD2 identical over 8 bases. The CDR3 extends over 17 amino acids. V lost 1 base and J lost 0; bases outside the gene matches: 7. CDR1 SGHVS and CDR2 FQNEAQ come from the germline V gene. As DNA, the CDR3 is TGTGCCAGCAGCTTAGATAATAGCGGGGCCTACCAAGAGACCCAGTACTTC. Protein: CASSLDNSGAYQETQYF.

The chain joins TRBV9 to TRBJ2-3; maybe TRBD2 (6 bases). CDR1 and CDR2 from the germline V gene are SGDLS and YYNGEE. The CDR3 contains 19 residues. Trimming removed 1 base at V and 0 bases at J, with 21 bases between. The chain's CDR3 is CASSVWGVGFIRSTDTQYF. For the CDR3, the DNA is TGTGCCAGCAGCGTATGGGGGGTTGGGTTCATCCGAAGCACAGATACGCAGTATTTT.

The V call is TRBV29-1, the J call TRBJ2-1; 8 nucleotides match TRBD2. J was trimmed by 7 bases and V by 6 bases; bases with no gene match: 14. The CDR3 length is 15 residues. CDR1 and CDR2 (germline): SQVTM, ANQGSEA. CDR3 DNA: TGCAGCGTGACCATTCCTAGCGGGCCGGGGAATGAGCAGTTCTTC. Its protein is CSVTIPSGPGNEQFF.

The chain is built from TRBV18 and TRBJ1-5; 10 bases fit TRBD1. CDR1 KGHSH and CDR2 LQKENI come from the germline V gene. This CDR3 comprises 16 residues. After removal of 3 bases from V and 5 bases from J, the junction contained 7 bases not matched to a gene. The CDR3 protein is CASSPRDRGFDQPQHF. The CDR3 nucleotides are TGTGCCAGCTCACCGCGGGACAGGGGTTTCGATCAGCCCCAGCATTTT.

The chain uses TRBV5-5 and TRBJ1-1; a weak D match, TRBD1 (5 bases). The germline V and J ends were trimmed by 4 bases and 4 bases, with 20 bases remaining between them. There are 16 residues in the CDR3. The germline gives CDR1 SGHKS, CDR2 YYEKEE (reference sequence). The CDR3 reads CASSGDFGGVGTEAFF. The CDR3 DNA is TGTGCCAGCAGCGGTGATTTTGGGGGTGTCGGCACTGAAGCTTTCTTT.

The rearrangement links TRBV10-3 to TRBJ2-3, with no clear D. The CDR3 extends over 15 amino acids. V was shortened by 2 bases and J by 4 bases, with 13 bases between the two germline ends. CDR1 is ENHRY, CDR2 SYGVKD, per germline. CDR3 DNA: TGTGCCATCAGTGAGCCTGAGGTAGCAGCAGATACGCAGTATTTT. It encodes CAISEPEVAADTQYF.

The rearrangement links TRBV10-2 to TRBJ2-7; TRBD1 aligns across 9 bases. Germline V gene sequence: CDR1 WSHSY, CDR2 SAAADI. The CDR3 runs 16 residues. The V and J ends lost 6 bases and 3 bases, in that order; junction bases with no gene match: 12. The CDR3 region has the DNA TGCGCCAGCAGCCACGGCCTCCTGACAGGGGGCTACGAGCAGTACTTC. It codes for CASSHGLLTGGYEQYF.

The chain links TRBV5-6 to TRBJ1-5, with a tentative D call TRBD1 (5 bases). From germline, CDR1 is SGHDT and CDR2 YYEEEE. V lost 2 bases, J lost 2 bases, and 14 bases lay in between. The CDR3 extends over 16 amino acids. CDR3 coding DNA: TGTGCCAGCAGCTTATTCGGGGGGTTCGGCAATCAGCCCCAGCATTTT. Amino acids: CASSLFGGFGNQPQHF.

The chain is built from TRBV30 and TRBJ1-1; D not resolved. Per germline, CDR1 GTSNPN and CDR2 SVGIG (reference sequence). V was shortened by 1 base and J by 4 bases, with 16 bases between the two germline ends. The CDR3 loop spans 15 amino acids. CDR3 bases: TGTGCCTGGAGTGATGATCGGGGAGGTGGCACTGAAGCTTTCTTT. It translates to CAWSDDRGGGTEAFF. The full variable domain, completed using reference TRBV30 and TRBJ1-1, is SQTIHQWPATLVQPVGSPLSLECTVEGTSNPNLYWYRQAAGRGLQLLFYSVGIGQISSEVPQNLSASRPQDRQFILSSKKLLLSDSGFYLCAWSDDRGGGTEAFFGQGTRLTVV.

J is TRBJ2-5 and V is TRBV5-5; tentatively, D is TRBD1 (5 bases). CDR1 is SGHKS and CDR2 is YYEKEE in the germline V gene (reference sequence). The CDR3 totals 14 residues. Trimming took off 1 base at V and 2 bases at J, with 9 bases between the two ends. CDR3 sequence (DNA): TGTGCCAGCAGCTTGCTAAGGGGTCAAGAGACCCAGTACTTC. Amino acid sequence: CASSLLRGQETQYF.

The chain employs TRBV9 and TRBJ2-7; 7 bases fit TRBD2. The CDR3 loop spans 15 amino acids. The V and J ends lost 2 bases and 3 bases, in that order; junction bases with no gene match: 8. The V gene's germline CDR1 is SGDLS and CDR2 YYNGEE. The CDR3 bases are TGTGCCAGCAGCGTTTCTAGCGGTCCCCTCTACGAGCAGTACTTC. This gives the protein CASSVSSGPLYEQYF.

V and J are TRBV10-2 and TRBJ2-3; no reliable D call. Trimming pared 2 bases from V and 7 bases from J, leaving 7 bases between. This CDR3 comprises 12 residues. Germline loops: CDR1 WSHSY, CDR2 SAAADI. CDR3 nucleotide sequence: TGCGCCAGCAGTGAGGTTCAGAATACGCAGTATTTT. This translates into CASSEVQNTQYF.

The chain recombines TRBV5-4 with TRBJ1-2, with D hard to call. This CDR3 spans 13 amino acids. Trimming stripped 1 base from V and 0 bases from J, with 4 bases between. Germline V lookup: CDR1 SGHNT, CDR2 YYREEE (reference sequence). CDR3 in DNA: TGTGCCAGCAGCTTGAAACCTAACTATGGCTACACCTTC. Translating it yields CASSLKPNYGYTF.

V is TRBV5-1 and J is TRBJ2-7; 10 bases are a match to TRBD1. Germline loops: CDR1 SGHRS, CDR2 YFSETQ. V gave up 3 bases and J gave up 9 bases; unmatched junction bases: 9. The CDR3 spans 14 residues. As DNA, the CDR3 is TGCGCCAGCAGCTCGACTGGGACAGGGGTGGGGCAGTACTTC. It translates to CASSSTGTGVGQYF.

This clone was counted between two and nine times. The V and J genes are TRBV6-5 and TRBJ1-2; 8 bases are a match to TRBD1. The CDR3 spans 9 residues. CDR1 MNHEY and CDR2 SVGAGI come from the germline V gene. The trim removed 11 bases at V and 10 bases at J, leaving 3 bases unmatched. CDR3 loop: CAGQGPYTF. The CDR3 DNA sequence: TGTGCCGGACAGGGACCCTACACCTTC.

The chain couples TRBV5-1 to TRBJ2-5, with 11 bases that match TRBD2. The V gene end was trimmed by 1 base and the J gene end by 5 bases; junction bases not matched to a gene: 10. This CDR3 contains 17 residues. CDR1 is SGHRS, CDR2 YFSETQ, per germline. CDR3 DNA sequence: TGCGCCAGCAGCTTGTTTTTAGCGGGGGGGCCCTGGGAGACCCAGTACTTC. Translating it yields CASSLFLAGGPWETQYF.

The chain combines TRBV7-9 with TRBJ1-3; 8 positions match TRBD1. V trimming: 5 bases; J trimming: 1 base; junction bases outside the gene matches: 4. Germline CDR1 SEHNR, CDR2 FQNEAQ (reference sequence). The CDR3 is made up of 15 amino acids. The CDR3 DNA follows: TGTGCCAGCAGCCGGACAGGGACTTCTGGAAACACCATATATTTT. Protein: CASSRTGTSGNTIYF.

The rearrangement links TRBV11-2 to TRBJ1-1; D might be TRBD1 (5 bases). V shed 1 base and J shed 5 bases, with 20 bases lying between them. This CDR3 comprises 17 residues. Per the germline V gene, CDR1 is SGHAT and CDR2 is FQNNGV. CDR3 loop: CASSLVAFTLGVTEAFF. As DNA, the CDR3 is TGTGCCAGCAGCTTAGTAGCGTTTACCCTGGGGGTGACTGAAGCTTTCTTT.

The chain couples TRBV9 to TRBJ1-4, with 8 bases lining up with TRBD1. The germline gives CDR1 SGDLS, CDR2 YYNGEE. The length of the CDR3 is 18 residues. Trimming took 10 bases from V and 5 from J; bases not matched to a gene: 22. In nucleotides, the CDR3 is TGTGCCTCCAGCCCACAAACCGGGGCAGGGGGCCTGAATGAAAAACTGTTTTTT. This translates into CASSPQTGAGGLNEKLFF.

This clone was seen just once. The chain employs TRBV7-9 and TRBJ2-1, with unresolved D. V was pared by 4 bases and J by 9 bases, with 16 bases between. The germline CDR1 and CDR2 sequences are SEHNR and FQNEAQ (reference sequence). This CDR3 comprises 14 residues. The CDR3 region has the DNA TGTGCCAGCAGCTCCTCCGGGTCGCAAGGTGAGCAGTTCTTC. Protein product: CASSSSGSQGEQFF.

The chain recombines TRBV7-9 with TRBJ2-1; TRBD2 is a possible D gene (6 bases). Germline assignment: CDR1 SEHNR and CDR2 FQNEAQ (reference sequence). This CDR3 has 16 amino acids. V was pared by 1 base and J by 2 bases, with 12 bases between. DNA of the CDR3: TGTGCCAGCAGCTTAGTGGGGCGGGGCGCCTACAATGAGCAGTTCTTC. Amino acid sequence: CASSLVGRGAYNEQFF. Full variable domain (remainder filled in from reference TRBV7-9 and TRBJ2-1): DTGVSQNPRHKITKRGQNVTFRCDPISEHNRLYWYRQTLGQGPEFLTYFQNEAQLEKSRLLSDRFSAERPKGSFSTLEIQRTEQGDSAMYLCASSLVGRGAYNEQFFGPGTRLTVL.

The rearrangement joins TRBV7-6 to TRBJ2-1; D may be TRBD1 or TRBD2 (5 bases each). Germline assignment: CDR1 SGHVS and CDR2 FNYEAQ. V lost 5 bases, J lost 7 bases, and 18 bases lay in between. CDR3 length: 15 amino acids. The CDR3 DNA is TGTGCCAGCAGCCCGCGCCTAGGGACGAGGAATGAGCAGTTCTTC. Encoded protein: CASSPRLGTRNEQFF.

This rearrangement joins TRBV16 to TRBJ1-3, with 11 bases lining up with TRBD1. Trimming took 4 bases from V and 6 from J; bases not matched to a gene: 5. This CDR3 region has 15 residues. The germline CDR1 and CDR2 sequences are KGHSY and FQNENV. CDR3 sequence (DNA): TGTGCCAGCAGCCTCGGGACAGGGGGTGAAAACACCATATATTTT. Protein product: CASSLGTGGENTIYF.

The rearrangement joins TRBV27 to TRBJ2-1; weak D call: TRBD2 (6 bases). Trimming removed 6 bases at V and 4 bases at J, with 13 bases between. The CDR3 spans 14 residues. Per germline, CDR1 MNHEY and CDR2 SMNVEV (reference sequence). The CDR3 region is CASSPIGTYNEQFF. The DNA of the CDR3 is TGTGCCAGCAGCCCAATTGGGACTTACAATGAGCAGTTCTTC.

V is TRBV10-1 and J is TRBJ2-1; tentatively, D is TRBD1 or TRBD2 (5 bases each). There are 15 residues in the CDR3. The germline V gene encodes CDR1 WNHNN and CDR2 SYGVQD (reference sequence). The V and J ends lost 5 bases and 0 bases respectively, with 11 bases between them. The CDR3 bases are TGCGCCAGCAGTCGGGACCAGAGCTCCTACAATGAGCAGTTCTTC. Residues: CASSRDQSSYNEQFF.

This chain joins TRBV7-3 and TRBJ1-1; perhaps TRBD1 as D (6 bases). V shed 4 bases and J shed 1 base, with 7 bases lying between them. The CDR3 sequence is 13 residues long. The germline gives CDR1 SGHTA, CDR2 FQGTGA. For the CDR3, the DNA is TGTGCCAGCAGCTGGGACAAGAACACTGAAGCTTTCTTT. It codes for CASSWDKNTEAFF.

This clone was seen once. CDR3 bases: TGTGCCAGCAGTTCCCCCGCAGGGGGGGACAATCAGCCCCAGCATTTT. Protein sequence: CASSSPAGGDNQPQHF. The chain employs TRBV28 and TRBJ1-5, with 7 positions matching TRBD1. Germline V CDR1 and CDR2: MDHEN, SYDVKM. This CDR3 is built from 16 residues. The V and J ends lost 4 bases and 3 bases, in that order; junction bases with no gene match: 9.

The chain has TRBV5-6 and TRBJ2-3, with D unresolved. Trimming shortened V by 3 bases and J by 3 bases, and 2 bases separated the two germline ends. CDR1 SGHDT and CDR2 YYEEEE come from the germline V gene. The length of the CDR3 is 11 residues. Written as DNA, the CDR3 is TGTGCCAGCAGCTCTACAGATACGCAGTATTTT. Encoded protein: CASSSTDTQYF.